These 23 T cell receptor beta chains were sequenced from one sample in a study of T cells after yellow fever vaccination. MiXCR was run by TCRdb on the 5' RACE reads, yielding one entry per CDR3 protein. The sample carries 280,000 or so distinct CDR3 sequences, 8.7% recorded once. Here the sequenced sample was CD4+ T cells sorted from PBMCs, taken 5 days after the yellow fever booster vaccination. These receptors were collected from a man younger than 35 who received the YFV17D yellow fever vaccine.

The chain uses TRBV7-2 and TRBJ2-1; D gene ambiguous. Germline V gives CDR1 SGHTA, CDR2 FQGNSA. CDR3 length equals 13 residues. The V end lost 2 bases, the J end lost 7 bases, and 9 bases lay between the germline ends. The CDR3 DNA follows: TGTGCCAGCAGCTTAAGGTTCCCGAATGAGCAGTTCTTC. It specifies CASSLRFPNEQFF.

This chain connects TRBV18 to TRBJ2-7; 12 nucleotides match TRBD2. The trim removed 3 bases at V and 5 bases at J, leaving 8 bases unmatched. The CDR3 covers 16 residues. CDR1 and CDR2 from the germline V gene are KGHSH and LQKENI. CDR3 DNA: TGTGCCAGCTCACCGATCTCTAGCGGGGGGGCGAACGAGCAGTACTTC. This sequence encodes CASSPISSGGANEQYF.

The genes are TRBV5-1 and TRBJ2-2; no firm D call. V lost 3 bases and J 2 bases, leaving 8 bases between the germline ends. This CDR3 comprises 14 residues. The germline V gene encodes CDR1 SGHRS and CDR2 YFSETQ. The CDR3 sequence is CASSSNTNTGELFF. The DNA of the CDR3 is TGCGCCAGCAGCTCAAACACAAACACCGGGGAGCTGTTTTTT.

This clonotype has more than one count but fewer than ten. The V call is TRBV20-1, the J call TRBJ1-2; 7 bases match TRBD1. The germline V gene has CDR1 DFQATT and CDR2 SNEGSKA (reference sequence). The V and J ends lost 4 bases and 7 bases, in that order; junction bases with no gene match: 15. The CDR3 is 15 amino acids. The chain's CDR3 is CSATPTGPGLVGYTF. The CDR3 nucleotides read TGCAGTGCTACCCCGACAGGGCCCGGTCTGGTTGGCTACACCTTC.

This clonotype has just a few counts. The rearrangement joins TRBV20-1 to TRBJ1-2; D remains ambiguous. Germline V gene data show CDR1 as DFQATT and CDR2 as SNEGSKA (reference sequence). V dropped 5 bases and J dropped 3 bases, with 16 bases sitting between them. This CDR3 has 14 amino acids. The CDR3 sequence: CSAPTSVGYYGYTF. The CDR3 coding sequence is TGCAGTGCTCCAACCTCCGTCGGCTACTATGGCTACACCTTC.

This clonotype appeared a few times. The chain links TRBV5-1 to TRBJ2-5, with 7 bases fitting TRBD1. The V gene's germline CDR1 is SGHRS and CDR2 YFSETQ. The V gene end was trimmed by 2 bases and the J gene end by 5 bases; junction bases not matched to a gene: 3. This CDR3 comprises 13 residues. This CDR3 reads CASSFGQAETQYF. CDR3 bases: TGCGCCAGCAGCTTCGGACAGGCGGAGACCCAGTACTTC. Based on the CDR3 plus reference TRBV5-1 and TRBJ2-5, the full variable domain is KAGVTQTPRYLIKTRGQQVTLSCSPISGHRSVSWYQQTPGQGLQFLFEYFSETQRNKGNFPGRFSGRQFSNSRSEMNVSTLELGDSALYLCASSFGQAETQYFGPGTRLLVL.

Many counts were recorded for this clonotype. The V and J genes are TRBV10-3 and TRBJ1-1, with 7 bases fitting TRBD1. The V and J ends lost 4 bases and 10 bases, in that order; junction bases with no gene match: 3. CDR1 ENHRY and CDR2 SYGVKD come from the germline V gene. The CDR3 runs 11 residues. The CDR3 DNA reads TGTGCCATCAGTGGGCCAGGGGGAGCTTTCTTT. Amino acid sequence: CAISGPGGAFF.

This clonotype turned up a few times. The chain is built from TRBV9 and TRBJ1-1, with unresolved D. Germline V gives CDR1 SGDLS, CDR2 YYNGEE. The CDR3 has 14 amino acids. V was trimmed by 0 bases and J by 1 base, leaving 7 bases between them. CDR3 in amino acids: CASSVVLQNTEAFF. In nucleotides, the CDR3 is TGTGCCAGCAGCGTAGTCTTGCAGAACACTGAAGCTTTCTTT.

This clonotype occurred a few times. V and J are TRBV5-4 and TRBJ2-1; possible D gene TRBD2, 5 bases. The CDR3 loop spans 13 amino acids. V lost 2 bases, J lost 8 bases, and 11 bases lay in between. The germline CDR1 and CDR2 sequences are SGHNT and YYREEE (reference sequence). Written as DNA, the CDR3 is TGTGCCAGCAGCTTCCGGGGTGTCGATGAGCAGTTCTTC. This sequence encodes CASSFRGVDEQFF.

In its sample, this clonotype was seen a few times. CDR3 bases: TGCGCCAGCAGCTGGGAGTTGGGGGAAGGTGGCACTGAAGCTTTCTTT. Translation: CASSWELGEGGTEAFF. This chain uses TRBV5-1 with TRBJ1-1; a possible D gene is TRBD1 (5 bases). Germline-derived CDR1 and CDR2 are SGHRS and YFSETQ. The CDR3 has 16 amino acids. The germline V and J ends were trimmed by 3 bases and 4 bases, with 19 bases remaining between them.

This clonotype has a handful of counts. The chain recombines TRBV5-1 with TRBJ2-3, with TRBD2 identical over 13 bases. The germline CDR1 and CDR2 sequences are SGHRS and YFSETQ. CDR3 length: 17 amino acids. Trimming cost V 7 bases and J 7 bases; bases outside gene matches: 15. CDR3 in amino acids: CASFSTSGGADVNTQYF. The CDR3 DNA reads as TGCGCCAGCTTTTCAACTAGCGGGGGGGCCGATGTGAATACGCAGTATTTT.

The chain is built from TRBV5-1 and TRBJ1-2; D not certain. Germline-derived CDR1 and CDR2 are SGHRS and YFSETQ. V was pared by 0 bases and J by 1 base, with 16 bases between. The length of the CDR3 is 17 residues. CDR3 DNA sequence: TGCGCCAGCAGCTTGGACGCCAACAGAGCGAGTAACTATGGCTACACCTTC. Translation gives CASSLDANRASNYGYTF.

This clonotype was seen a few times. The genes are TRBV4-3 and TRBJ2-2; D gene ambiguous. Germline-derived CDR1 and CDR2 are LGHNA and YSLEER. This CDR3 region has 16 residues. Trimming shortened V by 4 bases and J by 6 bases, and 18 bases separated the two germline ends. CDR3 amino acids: CASSPAGPLSAGELFF. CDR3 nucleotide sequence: TGCGCCAGCAGCCCAGCCGGGCCCTTATCAGCCGGGGAGCTGTTTTTT.

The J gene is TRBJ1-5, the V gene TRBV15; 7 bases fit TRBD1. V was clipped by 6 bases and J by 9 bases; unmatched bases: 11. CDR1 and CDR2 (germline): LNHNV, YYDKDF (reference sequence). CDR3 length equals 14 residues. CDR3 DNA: TGTGCCACCAGAACAGGGGACCGGGCTAGGCCCCAGCATTTT. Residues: CATRTGDRARPQHF.

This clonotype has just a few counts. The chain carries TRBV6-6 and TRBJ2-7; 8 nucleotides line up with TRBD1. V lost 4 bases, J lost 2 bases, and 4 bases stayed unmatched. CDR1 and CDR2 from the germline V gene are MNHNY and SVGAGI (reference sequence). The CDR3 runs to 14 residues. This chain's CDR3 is CASSFTGQAYEQYV. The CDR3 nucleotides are TGTGCCAGCAGTTTTACGGGACAGGCCTACGAGCAGTACGTC.

CDR3: CASRRGLTTDTQYF. CDR3 DNA: TGTGCCAGCCGACGGGGCCTGACGACAGATACGCAGTATTTT. The chain links TRBV12-3 or TRBV12-4 to TRBJ2-3; D possibly matches TRBD1 or TRBD2 (5 bases each). V shed 8 bases and J shed 3 bases, with 15 bases lying between them. The length of the CDR3 is 14 residues.

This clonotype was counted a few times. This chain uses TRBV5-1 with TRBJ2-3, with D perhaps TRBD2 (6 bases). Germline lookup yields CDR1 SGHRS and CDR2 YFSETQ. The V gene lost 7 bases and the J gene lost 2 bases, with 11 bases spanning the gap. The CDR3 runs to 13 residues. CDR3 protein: CASATGDTDTQYF. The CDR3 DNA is TGCGCCAGCGCGACGGGAGACACAGATACGCAGTATTTT.

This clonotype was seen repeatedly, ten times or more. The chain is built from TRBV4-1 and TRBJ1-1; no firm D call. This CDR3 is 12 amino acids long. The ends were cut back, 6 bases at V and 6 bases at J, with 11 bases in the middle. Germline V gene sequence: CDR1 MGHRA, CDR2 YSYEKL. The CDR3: CASSLTRSEAFF. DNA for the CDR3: TGCGCCAGCAGTCTGACACGTTCTGAAGCTTTCTTT.

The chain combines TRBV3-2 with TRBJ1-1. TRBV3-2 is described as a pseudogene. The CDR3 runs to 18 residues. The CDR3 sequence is CASSQGPDRGWSLAEAFF. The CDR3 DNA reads TGTGCCAGCAGCCAAGGTCCGGACCGTGGTTGGAGTTTAGCTGAAGCTTTCTTT.

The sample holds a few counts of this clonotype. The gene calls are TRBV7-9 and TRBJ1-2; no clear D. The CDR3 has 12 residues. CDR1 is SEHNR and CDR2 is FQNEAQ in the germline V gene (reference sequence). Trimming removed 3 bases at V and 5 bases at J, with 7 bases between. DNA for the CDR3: TGTGCCAGCAGCTTGTACGGTTATGGCTACACCTTC. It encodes CASSLYGYGYTF. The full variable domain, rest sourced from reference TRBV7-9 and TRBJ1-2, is DTGVSQNPRHKITKRGQNVTFRCDPISEHNRLYWYRQTLGQGPEFLTYFQNEAQLEKSRLLSDRFSAERPKGSFSTLEIQRTEQGDSAMYLCASSLYGYGYTFGSGTRLTVV.

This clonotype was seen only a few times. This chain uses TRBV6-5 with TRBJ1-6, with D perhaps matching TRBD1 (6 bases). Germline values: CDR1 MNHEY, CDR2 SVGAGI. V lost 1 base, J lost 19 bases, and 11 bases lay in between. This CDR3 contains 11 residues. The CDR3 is CASSYLGAVHF. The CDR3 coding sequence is TGTGCCAGCAGTTACTTGGGGGCCGTTCACTTT.

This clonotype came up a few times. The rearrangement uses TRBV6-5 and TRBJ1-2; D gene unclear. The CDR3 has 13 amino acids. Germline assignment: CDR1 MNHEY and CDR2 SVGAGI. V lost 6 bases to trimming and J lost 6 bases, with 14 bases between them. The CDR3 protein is CASSQKQYNGYTF. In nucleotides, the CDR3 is TGTGCCAGCAGCCAAAAGCAGTATAATGGCTACACCTTC.

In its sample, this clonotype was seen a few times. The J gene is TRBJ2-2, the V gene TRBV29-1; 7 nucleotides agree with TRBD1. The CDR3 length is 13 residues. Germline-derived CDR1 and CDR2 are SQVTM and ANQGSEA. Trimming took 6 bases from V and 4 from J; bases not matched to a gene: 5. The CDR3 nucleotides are TGCAGCGTGTACAGGGGTGGCACCGGGGAGCTGTTTTTT. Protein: CSVYRGGTGELFF.